Following are 2 T cell receptor beta chains from one sample sequenced in a study of long-term antiretroviral therapy in people with HIV. With survey level as its setting, the immunoSEQ assay was v3.0. The data were produced by immunoSEQ multiplex PCR, yet TCRdb's version contains in-frame clones alone and is incomplete. The sample contains 25,000 to 35,000 clones, more than 95% of which appear only once. Here the sequenced sample was unsorted PBMCs, taken 6.9 years after starting antiretroviral therapy. These receptors all stem from a man aged 25 to 40 with HIV.

The rearrangement uses TRBV9 and TRBJ1-4, with D unresolved. V lost 0 bases to trimming and J lost 5 bases, with 5 bases between them. From germline, CDR1 is SGDLS and CDR2 YYNGEE. This CDR3 comprises 13 residues. CDR3 region: CASSVDGNEKLFF. In DNA, the CDR3 is TGTGCCAGCAGCGTAGACGGCAATGAAAAACTGTTTTTT.

The gene calls are TRBV4-1 and TRBJ1-4; 9 bases match TRBD1. The junction had 2 bases not matched to a gene; V was cut back by 0 bases and J by 3 bases. The CDR3 loop spans 16 amino acids. Germline V gene data show CDR1 as MGHRA and CDR2 as YSYEKL. CDR3 region: CASSQDRTGANEKLFF. In nucleotides, the CDR3 is TGCGCCAGCAGCCAAGACCGGACAGGGGCTAATGAAAAACTGTTTTTT.